The rows below give T cell receptor beta chains drawn from one sample of a study of metastatic and nonmetastatic thyroid tumors. TCRdb re-analyzed the PCR reads using MiXCR. Of approximately 69,000 clones in the sample, 11% to 15% are singletons; the top ten hold about 6%. The sample taken for sequencing was blood. The receptors were sampled from a male donor with papillary thyroid cancer or a benign thyroid nodule (not recorded which). Some clones in this sample may be carry-over from other donors' samples. The CDR3 runs from the conserved cysteine through the conserved F or W.

TRBV30	13	TRBJ2-1	CAWSASGTNEQFF
TRBV5-5	15	TRBJ2-7	CASSLGSSLSYEQYF
TRBV6-1	17	TRBJ1-6	CASSEVLNRVIGPPLHF
TRBV30	17	TRBJ2-3	CAWSVPPWGVSTDTQYF
TRBV27	14	TRBJ2-5	CASSREPGEKTQYF
TRBV11-3	16	TRBJ2-3	CASSPASGSSGDTQYF
TRBV29-1	14	TRBJ2-1	CSVAPSGSFNEQFF
TRBV15	13	TRBJ2-3	CATRRPSTDTQYF
TRBV11-3	13	.	CASSYLAEETQYF
TRBV18	16	TRBJ2-7	CASSPRGQLLSYEQYF
TRBV19	12	TRBJ2-6	CASSPQSTSLTF
TRBV30	18	TRBJ2-2	CAWSVSWLAGEGTGELFF
TRBV20-1	12	TRBJ1-2	CSVDSQPYGYTF
TRBV12-3/TRBV12-4	15	TRBJ2-2	CASSLRWGNTWQLFF
TRBV6-6	15	TRBJ2-2	CASSGSGGDAGELFF
TRBV28	16	TRBJ2-7	CASSPGYLGVLYEQYF
TRBV28	13	TRBJ2-4	CASTTTGSGIQYF
TRBV5-1	13	TRBJ2-1	CASSLGWGNEQFF
TRBV4-1	15	TRBJ1-2	CASSPAGRVNYGYTF
TRBV10-1	13	TRBJ2-6	CASSETGANVLTF
TRBV9	14	TRBJ2-2	CASSVVNSPGELFF
TRBV3-1	14	TRBJ1-5	CASSLGDSNQPQHF
TRBV20-1	21	TRBJ2-7	CSAPSGSTGTGKGLCLYEQYF
TRBV4-3	15	TRBJ2-2	CASSQVQAHTGELFF
TRBV5-1	18	TRBJ2-5	CASSLPRGTSGGRETQYF
TRBV27	13	TRBJ2-1	CASSWTYGNEQFF
TRBV10-3	16	TRBJ1-1	CAISESTGRSNTEAFF
TRBV2	17	TRBJ2-2	CASSVLAGGLNTGELFF
TRBV7-9	13	TRBJ2-7	CASSFGQSYEQYF
TRBV3-1	17	TRBJ2-6	CASSQVGAVGGANVPTF
TRBV24-1	14	TRBJ1-5	CATSDGSGSQPQHF
TRBV11-2	15	TRBJ1-5	CASSPGTGGYQPQHF
TRBV29-1	14	TRBJ1-1	CSVELGQGNTEAFF
TRBV6-1	15	TRBJ2-7	CASSEYVGGIYEQYF
TRBV12-3/TRBV12-4	13	TRBJ1-1	CASIPQQGGGAFF
TRBV20-1	13	TRBJ2-1	CSARVHRRPEQFF
TRBV7-9	15	TRBJ1-2	CASSYGDRVNYGYTF